This entry describes one T cell receptor (beta chain). This entry is derived from a study of blood T cell repertoires in COVID-19. Sequencing used immunoSEQ multiplex PCR; TCRdb keeps in-frame clones, though not all of them. The data hold about 140,000 clones, with approximately 90% observed a single time. Sequenced: peripheral blood. This receptor was taken from a woman older than 75 with acute or convalescent COVID-19.

The CDR3 here is CASSLRRIQETQYF. CDR3 nucleotide sequence: TGTGCCAGCAGCTTAAGGAGAATCCAAGAGACCCAGTACTTC. V gene TRBV5-6 combines with J gene TRBJ2-5; D unclear. The CDR3 spans 14 residues. Looked up from germline, CDR1 is SGHDT and CDR2 is YYEEEE. V lost 2 bases to trimming and J lost 1 base, with 9 bases between them. The whole variable domain, filled in from reference TRBV5-6 and TRBJ2-5, reads DAGVTQSPTHLIKTRGQQVTLRCSPKSGHDTVSWYQQALGQGPQFIFQYYEEEERQRGNFPDRFSGHQFPNYSSELNVNALLLGDSALYLCASSLRRIQETQYFGPGTRLLVL.